The source of this TCR beta chain is a study of blood T cell repertoires in COVID-19. Study-level background: Sites in the United States, Italy and Spain provided acute and convalescent COVID-19 samples. T cells, B-cell-depleted T cells, or PBMCs provided the cDNA or gDNA that served as material.

Germline V gives CDR1 MNHEY, CDR2 SVGAGI. V was pared by 4 bases and J by 13 bases, with 11 bases between. The CDR3 totals 12 residues. Sequencing used immunoSEQ multiplex PCR; TCRdb keeps in-frame clones, though not all of them. The table records 350,000 to 450,000 clones, around 90% of them present only once. The TCR comes from a man aged 35-49 years with acute or convalescent COVID-19. The chain is built from TRBV6-5 and TRBJ1-6; D may be TRBD1 (6 bases). Sequenced material: peripheral blood. In DNA form, the CDR3 reads TGTGCCAGCAGTTTTCATAGGGGGCCCCTCCACTTT. It is translated as CASSFHRGPLHF.